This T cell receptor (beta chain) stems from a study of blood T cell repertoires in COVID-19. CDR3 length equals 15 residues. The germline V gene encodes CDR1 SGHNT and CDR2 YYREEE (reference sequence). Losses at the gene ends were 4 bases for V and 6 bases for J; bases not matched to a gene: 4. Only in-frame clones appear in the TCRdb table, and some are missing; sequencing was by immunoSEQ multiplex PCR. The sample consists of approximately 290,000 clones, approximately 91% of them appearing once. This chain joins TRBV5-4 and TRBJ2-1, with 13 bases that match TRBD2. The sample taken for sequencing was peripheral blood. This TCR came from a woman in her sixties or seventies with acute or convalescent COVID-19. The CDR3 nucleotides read TGTGCCAGCAGCCTCCGGACTAGCGGGGGCAATGAGCAGTTCTTC. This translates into CASSLRTSGGNEQFF. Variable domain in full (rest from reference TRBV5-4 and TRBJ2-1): ETGVTQSPTHLIKTRGQQVTLRCSSQSGHNTVSWYQQALGQGPQFIFQYYREEENGRGNFPPRFSGLQFPNYSSELNVNALELDDSALYLCASSLRTSGGNEQFFGPGTRLTVL.